These T cell receptor beta chains were read from a single sample in a study of blood T cell repertoires in COVID-19. The repertoire was sequenced with immunoSEQ multiplex PCR; TCRdb's copy has only in-frame clones and lacks some. The data show almost 400,000 clones, 88% seen once. The sequencing input was PBMCs or T cells enriched from blood (not recorded which). The source of these receptors is a woman aged 25-40 years with acute COVID-19. Both conserved end residues are part of each CDR3. The order of the fields is CDR3 DNA, CDR3 protein, CDR3 length, V gene, clone size, J gene, D gene. D genes are given only for firm matches. Clone size is stated in some rows and not others, as once, few, many or a class when expanded.

cdr3_nt: TGTGCCAGCAGCTTAGTACAGGGCGCCTACGAGCAGTACTTC
cdr3_aa: CASSLVQGAYEQYF
cdr3_length: 14
v_call: TRBV7-7
clone_size: once
j_call: TRBJ2-7
d_call: .

cdr3_nt: TGTGCCAGCAGCTTACGGGGACAGGAGGGCTACGAGCAGTACTTC
cdr3_aa: CASSLRGQEGYEQYF
cdr3_length: 15
v_call: TRBV11-3
clone_size: .
j_call: TRBJ2-7
d_call: TRBD1

cdr3_nt: TGTGCCAGCACCCGGGGAGAGGAACTCTATGGCTACACCTTC
cdr3_aa: CASTRGEELYGYTF
cdr3_length: 14
v_call: TRBV7-9
clone_size: .
j_call: TRBJ1-2
d_call: .

cdr3_nt: TGTGCCAGCAGCCCATACAGGGGCAACTTTCTTCACACTGAAGCTTTCTTT
cdr3_aa: CASSPYRGNFLHTEAFF
cdr3_length: 17
v_call: TRBV28
clone_size: .
j_call: TRBJ1-1
d_call: TRBD1

cdr3_nt: TGTGCCAGCAGCGTAGCCCCCAGGGGCCGGAACACTGAAGCTTTCTTT
cdr3_aa: CASSVAPRGRNTEAFF
cdr3_length: 16
v_call: TRBV9
clone_size: .
j_call: TRBJ1-1
d_call: .

cdr3_nt: TGCGCCAGCAGCCAAGATTCGCTAGCGGGGGACATTCACACAGATACGCAGTATTTT
cdr3_aa: CASSQDSLAGDIHTDTQYF
cdr3_length: 19
v_call: TRBV4-1
clone_size: .
j_call: TRBJ2-3
d_call: TRBD2

cdr3_nt: TGTGCCAGCAGGGAAAACAGGGGCGGCGGGGAAAAACTGTTTTTT
cdr3_aa: CASRENRGGGEKLFF
cdr3_length: 15
v_call: TRBV7-6
clone_size: few
j_call: TRBJ1-4
d_call: TRBD1

cdr3_nt: TGTGCCAGCCCGGGGGGGGAAGAAACGCGGGCCCAAGAGACCCAGTACTTC
cdr3_aa: CASPGGEETRAQETQYF
cdr3_length: 17
v_call: TRBV7-2
clone_size: .
j_call: TRBJ2-5
d_call: TRBD2

cdr3_nt: TGTGCCTGGAGTTTTCTAGCGGGGGTAAATGAGCAGTTCTTC
cdr3_aa: CAWSFLAGVNEQFF
cdr3_length: 14
v_call: TRBV30
clone_size: few
j_call: TRBJ2-1
d_call: TRBD2

cdr3_nt: TGTGCCAGCAGCGTAGCAGGGTACACTGAAGCTTTCTTT
cdr3_aa: CASSVAGYTEAFF
cdr3_length: 13
v_call: TRBV9
clone_size: .
j_call: TRBJ1-1
d_call: .

cdr3_nt: TGTGCCAGCAGGATGGGACAGGAGAATGAAAAACTGTTTTTT
cdr3_aa: CASRMGQENEKLFF
cdr3_length: 14
v_call: TRBV4-2
clone_size: once
j_call: TRBJ1-4
d_call: TRBD1

cdr3_nt: TGTGCCAGCAGCTGGGTGGAGACTGAAGCTTTCTTT
cdr3_aa: CASSWVETEAFF
cdr3_length: 12
v_call: TRBV7-2
clone_size: .
j_call: TRBJ1-1
d_call: .

cdr3_nt: TGTGCCTGGTCAGGGGATAATTCACCCCTCCACTTT
cdr3_aa: CAWSGDNSPLHF
cdr3_length: 12
v_call: TRBV30
clone_size: once
j_call: TRBJ1-6
d_call: .

cdr3_nt: TGTGCCAGCAGCTTGGTACTAGGGACAGAGGTTACTGAAGCTTTCTTT
cdr3_aa: CASSLVLGTEVTEAFF
cdr3_length: 16
v_call: TRBV5-4
clone_size: .
j_call: TRBJ1-1
d_call: TRBD1

cdr3_nt: TGTGCCTGGAGTGTAATATGGGATAGCGGGGGGTCTAATGAGCAGTTCTTC
cdr3_aa: CAWSVIWDSGGSNEQFF
cdr3_length: 17
v_call: TRBV30
clone_size: once
j_call: TRBJ2-1
d_call: TRBD2

cdr3_nt: TGTGCCAGCAGTGAGTGGCAGAGGGCCTACGAGCAGTACTTC
cdr3_aa: CASSEWQRAYEQYF
cdr3_length: 14
v_call: TRBV2
clone_size: .
j_call: TRBJ2-7
d_call: .

cdr3_nt: TGTGCCAGCAGGGGACAGGGGGCGCCCCCGGGGGGCTACACCTTC
cdr3_aa: CASRGQGAPPGGYTF
cdr3_length: 15
v_call: TRBV2
clone_size: few
j_call: TRBJ1-2
d_call: TRBD1

cdr3_nt: TGCGCCAGCAGTCCCACGACAGGGGGCGTGGGGGAGACCCAGTACTTC
cdr3_aa: CASSPTTGGVGETQYF
cdr3_length: 16
v_call: TRBV4-1
clone_size: .
j_call: TRBJ2-5
d_call: TRBD1

cdr3_nt: TGTGCCAGCAGCGGACAGGGGACTAACTATGGCTACACCTTC
cdr3_aa: CASSGQGTNYGYTF
cdr3_length: 14
v_call: TRBV2
clone_size: .
j_call: TRBJ1-2
d_call: TRBD1

cdr3_nt: TGTGCCAGCAGCTTAGGGGCCGGGGGAGAGACCCAGTACTTC
cdr3_aa: CASSLGAGGETQYF
cdr3_length: 14
v_call: TRBV7-2
clone_size: .
j_call: TRBJ2-5
d_call: .

cdr3_nt: TGTGCCAGCTCACCGGTTAGCGGCGGGGAGCTGTTTTTT
cdr3_aa: CASSPVSGGELFF
cdr3_length: 13
v_call: TRBV18
clone_size: .
j_call: TRBJ2-2
d_call: .

cdr3_nt: TGTGCCAGCAGTGGCGGAGGGGCCACTAATGAAAAACTGTTTTTT
cdr3_aa: CASSGGGATNEKLFF
cdr3_length: 15
v_call: TRBV7-2
clone_size: .
j_call: TRBJ1-4
d_call: .

cdr3_nt: TGTGCCAGCAGCTTGGGCCTGGTGGGGGCGGACACTGAAGCTTTCTTT
cdr3_aa: CASSLGLVGADTEAFF
cdr3_length: 16
v_call: TRBV7-2
clone_size: .
j_call: TRBJ1-1
d_call: .

cdr3_nt: TGTGCCAGCAGCTTAGGAGGTAGTGATAATGAAAAACTGTTTTTT
cdr3_aa: CASSLGGSDNEKLFF
cdr3_length: 15
v_call: TRBV7-9
clone_size: once
j_call: TRBJ1-4
d_call: .

cdr3_nt: TGTGCCAGCAGCCCGTGGGGCGAAGGCACAGATACGCAGTATTTT
cdr3_aa: CASSPWGEGTDTQYF
cdr3_length: 15
v_call: TRBV7-2
clone_size: .
j_call: TRBJ2-3
d_call: .

cdr3_nt: TGTGCCACCAGTCTGAGAATTGGCGGGGAGCTGTTTTTT
cdr3_aa: CATSLRIGGELFF
cdr3_length: 13
v_call: TRBV24-1
clone_size: .
j_call: TRBJ2-2
d_call: .

cdr3_nt: TGTGCCATCAGTGACTCGGACAGGGAAGCTTTCTTT
cdr3_aa: CAISDSDREAFF
cdr3_length: 12
v_call: TRBV10-3
clone_size: .
j_call: TRBJ1-1
d_call: TRBD1

cdr3_nt: TGTGCCAGTAGTAAGGGGCCTCCTTTCTCTGGGGCCAACGTCCTGACTTTC
cdr3_aa: CASSKGPPFSGANVLTF
cdr3_length: 17
v_call: TRBV19
clone_size: .
j_call: TRBJ2-6
d_call: .

cdr3_nt: TGTGCCACCCGGGGTTGGCAGACCACTGAAGCTTTCTTT
cdr3_aa: CATRGWQTTEAFF
cdr3_length: 13
v_call: TRBV19
clone_size: .
j_call: TRBJ1-1
d_call: .

cdr3_nt: TGCGCCAGCAGCCATCCTACAACGAGACTAGCGGGGATCTCCTACGAGCAGTACTTC
cdr3_aa: CASSHPTTRLAGISYEQYF
cdr3_length: 19
v_call: TRBV4-1
clone_size: .
j_call: TRBJ2-7
d_call: TRBD2

cdr3_nt: TGTGCCAGCAGCGTAGGCGTCAATCAGCCCCAGCATTTT
cdr3_aa: CASSVGVNQPQHF
cdr3_length: 13
v_call: TRBV9
clone_size: .
j_call: TRBJ1-5
d_call: .

cdr3_nt: TGTGCCTTGCAGGGAATCGACACTGAAGCTTTCTTT
cdr3_aa: CALQGIDTEAFF
cdr3_length: 12
v_call: TRBV10-3
clone_size: .
j_call: TRBJ1-1
d_call: .

cdr3_nt: TGTGCCTGGAGTGTAGGGACAGGAGCTTTCTTT
cdr3_aa: CAWSVGTGAFF
cdr3_length: 11
v_call: TRBV30
clone_size: .
j_call: TRBJ1-1
d_call: TRBD1

cdr3_nt: TGTGCCAGCAACCTAGGGGGACTAGCGGGGGAGCAGTACTTC
cdr3_aa: CASNLGGLAGEQYF
cdr3_length: 14
v_call: TRBV5-6
clone_size: .
j_call: TRBJ2-7
d_call: TRBD2

cdr3_nt: TGTGCCAGCAGCCGACAGGCCCCCTACGAGCAGTACTTC
cdr3_aa: CASSRQAPYEQYF
cdr3_length: 13
v_call: TRBV7-3
clone_size: .
j_call: TRBJ2-7
d_call: .

cdr3_nt: TGTGCCAGCAGCTCACTAGCTCGGGACAATGAGCAGTTCTTC
cdr3_aa: CASSSLARDNEQFF
cdr3_length: 14
v_call: TRBV11-3
clone_size: .
j_call: TRBJ2-1
d_call: .